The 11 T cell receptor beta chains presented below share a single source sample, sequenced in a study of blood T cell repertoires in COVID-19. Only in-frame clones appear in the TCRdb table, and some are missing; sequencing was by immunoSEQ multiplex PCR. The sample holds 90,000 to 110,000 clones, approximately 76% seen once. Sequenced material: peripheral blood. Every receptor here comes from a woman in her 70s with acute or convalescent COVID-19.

CDR3 sequence reads: CASSSRVGPHSYEQYF. The CDR3, as DNA: TGTGCCAGCAGTTCCCGGGTAGGCCCCCACTCCTACGAGCAGTACTTC. The chain uses TRBV6-5 and TRBJ2-7; D remains unclear. The V and J ends lost 4 bases and 0 bases respectively, with 16 bases between them. The germline V gene encodes CDR1 MNHEY and CDR2 SVGAGI. The CDR3 is 16 residues long.

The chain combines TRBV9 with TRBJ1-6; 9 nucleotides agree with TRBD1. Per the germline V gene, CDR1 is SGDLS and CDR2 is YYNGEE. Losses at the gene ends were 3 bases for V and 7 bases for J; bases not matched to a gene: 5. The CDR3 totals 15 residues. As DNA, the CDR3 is TGTGCCAGCAGCGCGGCCGGGACAGGGAATTCACCCCTCCACTTT. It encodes CASSAAGTGNSPLHF.

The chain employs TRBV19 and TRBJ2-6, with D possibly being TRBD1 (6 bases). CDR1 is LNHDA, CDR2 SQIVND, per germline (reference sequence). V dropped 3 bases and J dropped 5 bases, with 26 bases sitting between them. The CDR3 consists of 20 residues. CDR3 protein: CASSIVQGPLSFARANVLTF. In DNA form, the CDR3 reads TGTGCCAGTAGTATTGTTCAGGGGCCCCTGTCCTTTGCAAGGGCCAACGTCCTGACTTTC.

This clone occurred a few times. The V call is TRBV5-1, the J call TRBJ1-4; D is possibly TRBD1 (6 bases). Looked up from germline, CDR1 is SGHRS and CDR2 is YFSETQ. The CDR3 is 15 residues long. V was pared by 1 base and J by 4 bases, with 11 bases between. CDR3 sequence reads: CASSLPAGDNEKLFF. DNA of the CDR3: TGCGCCAGCAGCTTGCCGGCAGGGGATAATGAAAAACTGTTTTTT.

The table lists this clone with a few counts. Here the CDR3 DNA reads TGTGCCAGCAGCTTAGCGCGGGAAAGCAATCAGCCCCAGCATTTT. It specifies CASSLARESNQPQHF. The chain has TRBV7-2 and TRBJ1-5, with no clear D. The CDR3 covers 15 residues. V lost 0 bases and J lost 1, with 7 bases in between. Germline V gives CDR1 SGHTA, CDR2 FQGNSA.

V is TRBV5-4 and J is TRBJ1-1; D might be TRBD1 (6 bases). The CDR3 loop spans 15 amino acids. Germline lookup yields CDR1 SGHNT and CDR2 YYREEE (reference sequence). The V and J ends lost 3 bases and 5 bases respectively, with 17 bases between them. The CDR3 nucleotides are TGTGCCAGCAGCTCTACGGGGGGGCGAGAGACTGAAGCTTTCTTT. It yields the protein CASSSTGGRETEAFF.

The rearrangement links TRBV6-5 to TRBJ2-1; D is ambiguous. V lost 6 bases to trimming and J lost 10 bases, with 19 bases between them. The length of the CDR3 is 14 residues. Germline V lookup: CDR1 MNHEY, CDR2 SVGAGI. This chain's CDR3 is CASSYTYRSGEQFF. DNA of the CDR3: TGTGCCAGCAGCTACACCTACAGAAGTGGGGAGCAGTTCTTC.

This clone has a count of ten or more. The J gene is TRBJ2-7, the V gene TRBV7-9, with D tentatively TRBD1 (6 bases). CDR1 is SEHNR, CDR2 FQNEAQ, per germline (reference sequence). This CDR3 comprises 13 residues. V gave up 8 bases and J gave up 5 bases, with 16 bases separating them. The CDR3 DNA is TGTGCCAGCGCGTCCCCGAACAGGGACGAGCAGTACTTC. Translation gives CASASPNRDEQYF. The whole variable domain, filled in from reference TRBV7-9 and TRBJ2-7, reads DTGVSQNPRHKITKRGQNVTFRCDPISEHNRLYWYRQTLGQGPEFLTYFQNEAQLEKSRLLSDRFSAERPKGSFSTLEIQRTEQGDSAMYLCASASPNRDEQYFGPGTRLTVT.

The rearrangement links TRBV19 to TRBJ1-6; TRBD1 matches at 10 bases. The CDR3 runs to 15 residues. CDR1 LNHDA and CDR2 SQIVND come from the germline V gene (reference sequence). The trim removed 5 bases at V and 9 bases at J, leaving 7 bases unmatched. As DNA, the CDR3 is TGTGCCAGTAGTGGATGGACAGGGGGTGTTTCACCCCTCCACTTT. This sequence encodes CASSGWTGGVSPLHF.

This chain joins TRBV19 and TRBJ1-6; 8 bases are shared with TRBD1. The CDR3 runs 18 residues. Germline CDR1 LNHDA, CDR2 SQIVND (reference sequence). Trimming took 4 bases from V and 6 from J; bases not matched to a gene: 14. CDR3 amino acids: CASSRYRGAFTPNSPLHF. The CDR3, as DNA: TGTGCCAGTAGTAGATACAGGGGGGCGTTTACCCCTAATTCACCCCTCCACTTT.

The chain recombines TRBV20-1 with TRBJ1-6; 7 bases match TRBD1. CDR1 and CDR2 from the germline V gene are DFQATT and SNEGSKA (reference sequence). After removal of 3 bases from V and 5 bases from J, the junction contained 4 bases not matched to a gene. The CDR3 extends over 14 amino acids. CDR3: CSASMGQNNSPLHF. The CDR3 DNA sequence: TGCAGTGCTAGTATGGGACAGAATAATTCACCCCTCCACTTT.